This T cell receptor (beta chain) originates from a study of blood T cell repertoires in COVID-19. Assay used: immunoSEQ multiplex PCR; TCRdb lists only in-frame clones, some missing. The profile shows about 120,000 clones, 60% to 85% of them singletons. The source of this sequence is a man aged 70 or older with acute or convalescent COVID-19. Sequences were obtained from peripheral blood.

The CDR3 DNA sequence: TGTGCCAGCAGTTCACTAGAGGCAACTAATGAAAAACTGTTTTTT. It yields the protein CASSSLEATNEKLFF. This chain joins TRBV27 and TRBJ1-4, with D uncertain. The germline gives CDR1 MNHEY, CDR2 SMNVEV (reference sequence). Trimming left V 4 bases short and J 0 bases short, with 9 bases between. CDR3 length: 15 amino acids. Full variable domain (remainder filled in from reference TRBV27 and TRBJ1-4): EAQVTQNPRYLITVTGKKLTVTCSQNMNHEYMSWYRQDPGLGLRQIYYSMNVEVTDKGDVPEGYKVSRKEKRNFPLILESPSPNQTSLYFCASSSLEATNEKLFFGSGTQLSVL.